A selection of T cell receptor beta chains follows, all from one sample in a study of cytomegalovirus exposure and HLA in healthy donors. Clones were sequenced by immunoSEQ multiplex PCR, and TCRdb holds only the in-frame ones, with some missing. The table has some 120,000 clones, 75% to 90% seen once. The specimen sequenced was PBMCs. These TCRs come from a man aged 45-65 years in good health and CMV-seronegative. The CDR3 runs from the conserved cysteine through the conserved F or W. D genes are given only for firm matches. Some rows have no size entry. The others give once, few or many, or a class for an expanded clone.

NA,NA,TRBV7-2,CASSLAVTDTQYF
NA,NA,TRBV6-5,CASSYPPDEQFF
NA,NA,TRBV7-9,CASSSFRDIDQNIQYF
once,NA,TRBV11-1,CASSRRGGDTEAFF
NA,NA,TRBV25-1,CASSGGLGEQFF
few,TRBD1,TRBV4-3,CASSPGTGDNYGYTF
NA,TRBD2,TRBV7-2,CASSWGWGLEKYEQFF
NA,NA,TRBV7-2,CASTGVPYEQYF
few,NA,TRBV5-1,CASSFHRNTEAFF
NA,TRBD2,TRBV9,CASSVALAVANTGELFF
NA,TRBD1,TRBV9,CASSLPTGATGELFF
NA,NA,TRBV5-1,CASSLEDRTNEKLFF
NA,TRBD1,TRBV27,CASSLGTGGPKDTQYF
NA,NA,TRBV19,CASSMGLNQPQHF
NA,TRBD1,TRBV10-3,CAINIDRAFGGYTF